The 23 T cell receptor beta chains given below trace back to one sample, sequenced in a study of T cells after somatic rescue of genetic block. Sequencing used immunoSEQ multiplex PCR; TCRdb keeps in-frame clones, though not all of them. This sample has approximately 58,000 clones, with approximately 96% found just once. The sequencing sample was made of peripheral blood mononuclear cells (PBMCs). Receptors originate from a child less than two years old.

J is TRBJ2-1 and V is TRBV7-6; 11 nucleotides match TRBD2. CDR3 length: 14 amino acids. The trim removed 1 base at V and 7 bases at J, leaving 0 bases unmatched. Germline V gene sequence: CDR1 SGHVS, CDR2 FNYEAQ. The CDR3 DNA is TGTGCCAGCAGCTTAGGGACTAGCGGGAATGAGCAGTTCTTC. Amino acids: CASSLGTSGNEQFF.

The rearrangement uses TRBV7-9 and TRBJ2-4; 9 positions match TRBD2. V lost 1 base and J lost 6; bases outside the gene matches: 4. This CDR3 has 15 residues. Germline CDR1 and CDR2: SEHNR and FQNEAQ (reference sequence). The CDR3 sequence: CASSLGSGGLNIQYF. CDR3 in DNA: TGTGCCAGCAGCTTAGGGAGCGGGGGGTTAAACATTCAGTACTTC.

The chain combines TRBV7-2 with TRBJ2-7, with D possibly TRBD1 on 6 matching bases. Trimming cost V 5 bases and J 0 bases, with 8 bases left between them. Germline CDR1 SGHTA, CDR2 FQGNSA. CDR3 length: 13 residues. The CDR3 loop is CASSADSSYEQYF. CDR3 DNA: TGTGCCAGCAGCGCGGACAGCTCCTACGAGCAGTACTTC.

V and J are TRBV27 and TRBJ1-2, with D tentatively TRBD1 (5 bases). CDR1 is MNHEY, CDR2 SMNVEV, per germline (reference sequence). The V end lost 4 bases, the J end lost 4 bases, and 10 bases lay between the germline ends. The CDR3 totals 13 residues. CDR3 protein: CASSYPGIYGYTF. The CDR3, as DNA: TGTGCCAGCAGTTACCCAGGGATCTATGGCTACACCTTC.

V is TRBV2 and J is TRBJ2-7; D is unresolved. The length of the CDR3 is 11 residues. Germline CDR1 is SNHLY and CDR2 is FYNNEI. V lost 7 bases, J lost 2 bases, and 6 bases lay in between. In nucleotides, the CDR3 is TGTGCCAGCACATGGACCTACGAGCAGTACTTC. Translating it yields CASTWTYEQYF.

This rearrangement joins TRBV5-6 to TRBJ2-1, with a weak D call TRBD2 (5 bases). Germline V gene sequence: CDR1 SGHDT, CDR2 YYEEEE. Trimming took off 0 bases at V and 0 bases at J, with 7 bases between the two ends. The CDR3 is made up of 15 amino acids. CDR3 sequence: CASSLAGSSYNEQFF. The CDR3, as DNA: TGTGCCAGCAGCTTGGCGGGGAGCTCCTACAATGAGCAGTTCTTC. Looking up the rest from reference TRBV5-6 and TRBJ2-1 gives the full variable domain: DAGVTQSPTHLIKTRGQQVTLRCSPKSGHDTVSWYQQALGQGPQFIFQYYEEEERQRGNFPDRFSGHQFPNYSSELNVNALLLGDSALYLCASSLAGSSYNEQFFGPGTRLTVL.

The gene calls are TRBV4-1 and TRBJ2-2; D not resolved. V was trimmed by 4 bases and J by 1 base, leaving 10 bases between them. Germline CDR1 MGHRA, CDR2 YSYEKL. The CDR3 is 15 residues long. The DNA of the CDR3 is TGCGCCAGCAGCCCCCTCCCCGGGAACACCGGGGAGCTGTTTTTT. Its protein is CASSPLPGNTGELFF.

The chain uses TRBV7-8 and TRBJ1-5; no definite D call. This CDR3 comprises 12 residues. Trimming shortened V by 0 bases and J by 6 bases, and 3 bases separated the two germline ends. Germline CDR1 and CDR2: SGHVS and FQNEAQ. DNA of the CDR3: TGTGCCAGCAGCTTAGCGGGTCAGCCCCAGCATTTT. Translating it yields CASSLAGQPQHF. The whole variable domain, filled in from reference TRBV7-8 and TRBJ1-5, reads GAGVSQSPRYKVAKRGQDVALRCDPISGHVSLFWYQQALGQGPEFLTYFQNEAQLDKSGLPSDRFFAERPEGSVSTLKIQRTQQEDSAVYLCASSLAGQPQHFGDGTRLSIL.

Note on this clone: The same CDR3 can be traced to other DNA sequences in this sample. This chain links TRBV5-1 with TRBJ1-1; D is unresolved. The CDR3 sequence is 13 residues long. The germline V and J ends were trimmed by 0 bases and 3 bases, with 6 bases remaining between them. Looked up from germline, CDR1 is SGHRS and CDR2 is YFSETQ. CDR3 DNA sequence: TGCGCCAGCAGCTTGGGACCTGACACTGAAGCTTTCTTT. Translation: CASSLGPDTEAFF.

J is TRBJ2-1 and V is TRBV15; D is unresolved. The V end was cut by 1 base, the J end by 0 bases, with 4 bases between. CDR3 length: 14 residues. Germline V gives CDR1 LNHNV, CDR2 YYDKDF (reference sequence). The CDR3 sequence: CATSRGHSYNEQFF. The CDR3 DNA follows: TGTGCCACCAGCAGAGGACACTCCTACAATGAGCAGTTCTTC.

V and J are TRBV14 and TRBJ2-3, with D maybe TRBD1 (6 bases). This CDR3 is built from 16 residues. Looked up from germline, CDR1 is SGHDN and CDR2 is FVKESK. Trimming shortened V by 0 bases and J by 1 base, and 11 bases separated the two germline ends. CDR3 nucleotides: TGTGCCAGCAGCCAAGATAGAGGACAGCGCACAGATACGCAGTATTTT. As protein: CASSQDRGQRTDTQYF.

The chain links TRBV30 to TRBJ1-2; no firm D call. The germline V gene encodes CDR1 GTSNPN and CDR2 SVGIG (reference sequence). The germline V and J ends were trimmed by 5 bases and 4 bases, with 14 bases remaining between them. The CDR3 loop spans 13 amino acids. The CDR3, as DNA: TGTGCCTGGGGATACAGAGAAGGCTATGGCTACACCTTC. It yields the protein CAWGYREGYGYTF.

The V and J genes are TRBV28 and TRBJ1-1; 7 bases map to TRBD1. This CDR3 is 14 amino acids long. Looked up from germline, CDR1 is MDHEN and CDR2 is SYDVKM. Germline trimming cut 8 bases from V and 3 bases from J; bases unmatched to any gene: 9. The CDR3: CASRIQGSYTEAFF. The CDR3 nucleotides are TGTGCCAGCCGAATACAGGGGTCTTACACTGAAGCTTTCTTT.

The V call is TRBV25-1, the J call TRBJ2-1; TRBD1 matches 11 bases. Germline trimming cut 6 bases from V and 5 bases from J; bases unmatched to any gene: 12. Per the germline V gene, CDR1 is MGHDK and CDR2 is SYGVNS. The CDR3 is made up of 17 amino acids. DNA for the CDR3: TGTGCCAGCAGCCGGAAAAGGGGACAGGGGGGCCACAATGAGCAGTTCTTC. Amino acid sequence: CASSRKRGQGGHNEQFF.

This chain uses TRBV5-4 with TRBJ2-1; D possibly corresponds to TRBD2 (6 bases). The V gene's germline CDR1 is SGHNT and CDR2 YYREEE (reference sequence). This CDR3 comprises 15 residues. V lost 0 bases and J lost 0, with 7 bases in between. CDR3 in amino acids: CASSLEGLSYNEQFF. The CDR3 DNA is TGTGCCAGCAGCTTGGAGGGACTCTCCTACAATGAGCAGTTCTTC.

The chain links TRBV14 to TRBJ2-2; a possible D gene is TRBD2 (6 bases). Trimming shortened V by 4 bases and J by 0 bases, and 12 bases separated the two germline ends. Germline V gene lookup returns CDR1 SGHDN and CDR2 FVKESK. The CDR3 spans 16 residues. CDR3 protein: CASSPRTTPNTGELFF. Here the CDR3 DNA reads TGTGCCAGCAGCCCTAGGACTACTCCGAACACCGGGGAGCTGTTTTTT.

V usage is TRBV5-6 and J usage is TRBJ2-2; 13 bases line up with TRBD2. The CDR3 is 18 amino acids. J was trimmed by 3 bases and V by 0 bases; bases with no gene match: 5. Germline loops: CDR1 SGHDT, CDR2 YYEEEE. Here the CDR3 reads CASSLGLAGGSDTGELFF. Written as DNA, the CDR3 is TGTGCCAGCAGCTTGGGACTAGCGGGAGGTTCGGACACCGGGGAGCTGTTTTTT.

This CDR3 reads CASSLRTSADTQYF. For the CDR3, the DNA is TGCGCCAGCAGCCTCCGGACTAGCGCAGATACGCAGTATTTT. The chain is built from TRBV4-1 and TRBJ2-3; 9 nucleotides line up with TRBD2. Germline V gives CDR1 MGHRA, CDR2 YSYEKL. With 4 bases clipped from V and 4 bases from J, the junction kept 3 bases outside the gene matches. There are 14 residues in the CDR3.

V usage is TRBV18 and J usage is TRBJ2-3; no firm D call. Germline CDR1 is KGHSH and CDR2 is LQKENI. The CDR3 is 11 residues long. Between the trimmed V and J ends, which lost 8 bases and 6 bases, there was a span of 9 bases. CDR3 in amino acids: CASRFSDTQYF. DNA for the CDR3: TGTGCCAGCCGGTTCTCCGATACGCAGTATTTT. Based on the CDR3 plus reference TRBV18 and TRBJ2-3, the full variable domain is NAGVMQNPRHLVRRRGQEARLRCSPMKGHSHVYWYRQLPEEGLKFMVYLQKENIIDESGMPKERFSAEFPKEGPSILRIQQVVRGDSAAYFCASRFSDTQYFGPGTRLTVL.

The sample holds one count of this clone. CDR3 protein: CASSAPNGGAYEQYF. In DNA, the CDR3 is TGCGCCAGCAGCGCGCCGAACGGTGGGGCCTACGAGCAGTACTTC. The chain joins TRBV4-1 to TRBJ2-7; unclear D gene. V dropped 5 bases and J dropped 2 bases, with 16 bases sitting between them. Germline lookup yields CDR1 MGHRA and CDR2 YSYEKL. The CDR3 runs 15 residues.

The gene calls are TRBV5-1 and TRBJ2-5, with 13 bases fitting TRBD2. The J call may be wrong; the DNA end is better matched by TRBJ2-7. The CDR3 is 16 amino acids. Germline loops: CDR1 SGHRS, CDR2 YFSETQ. Here the CDR3 reads CASRSRTSGSIDEQYF. The CDR3 DNA is TGCGCCAGCAGATCCCGGACTAGCGGGAGTATCGACGAGCAGTACTTC.

The CDR3 nucleotides read TGTGCCAGCAGCAGACAGGGGGCGCGTGGCTACACCTTC. This translates into CASSRQGARGYTF. This chain connects TRBV27 to TRBJ1-2, with 10 bases that match TRBD1. Trimming removed 6 bases from V and 7 bases from J; junction bases left unmatched: 5. There are 13 residues in the CDR3. CDR1 is MNHEY, CDR2 SMNVEV, per germline (reference sequence).

This clone was seen once. The rearrangement links TRBV7-2 to TRBJ2-1; no definite D call. The CDR3 runs 11 residues. Germline CDR1 is SGHTA and CDR2 is FQGNSA. V lost 6 bases and J lost 11, with 11 bases in between. CDR3 loop: CASRLGSQQFF. The CDR3 nucleotides are TGTGCCAGCAGACTGGGGTCTCAGCAGTTCTTC.